This T cell receptor (beta chain) was obtained from a study of T cell responses to AZD1222 COVID-19 vaccine. Study-level points and caveats: Nearly half of spike-specific TCRs reportedly target variant regions that are unmutated in the B.1.351 and B.1.1.7 variants.

V lost 4 bases and J lost 3; bases outside the gene matches: 5. Germline values: CDR1 SGHRS, CDR2 YFSETQ. This CDR3 contains 14 residues. Notes on this clone: Its antigen remains unknown.

Profiled with immunoSEQ multiplex PCR; TCRdb holds only in-frame clones, not every one. The sample yields about 100,000 clones, less than 90% seen once. The starting material was peripheral blood, obtained on day 0 of AZD1222 vaccination. This TCR was sampled from an adult in good health. This chain links TRBV5-1 with TRBJ1-2; 8 bases line up with TRBD1. CDR3 sequence: CASSPGQDDYGYTF. Here the CDR3 DNA reads TGCGCCAGCAGCCCGGGACAGGATGACTATGGCTACACCTTC.